This T cell receptor (beta chain) was profiled in a study of T cells in Graves' hyperthyroidism and ophthalmopathy. Graves' hyperthyroidism is called stable when ophthalmopathy does not progress within 18 months. Among the patients, aged 18 to 65, hyperthyroidism was newly diagnosed and had lasted under 2 months. This clonotype was counted many times. Its antigen is currently unknown. Overall study results and limits: In the blood, most expanded thyroid clonotypes above 0.001 appeared as well.

Germline V lookup: CDR1 LNHDA, CDR2 SQIVND (reference sequence). This CDR3 has 14 residues. V dropped 3 bases and J dropped 8 bases, with 11 bases sitting between them. Amplification of TCR beta CDR3 regions used RNA as the template. With the HTBI primer set, the TCR CDR3 went through a first round of RT-PCR. MiXCR, run by TCRdb on the multiplex PCR reads, gives a single entry per CDR3 protein. The table includes just over 550,000 distinct CDR3 sequences, about 43% detected once. The material sequenced was peripheral blood or thyroid tissue (not recorded which). This chain uses TRBV19 with TRBJ1-6, with a possible D match to TRBD1 (5 bases). The receptor's source is a woman younger than 30 with Graves' hyperthyroidism. CDR3 loop: CASSILTVHSPLHF. The CDR3 nucleotides read TGTGCCAGTAGTATTCTGACAGTACATTCACCCCTCCACTTT.